A selection of T cell receptor beta chains follows, all from one sample in a study of cytomegalovirus exposure and HLA in healthy donors. Clones were sequenced by immunoSEQ multiplex PCR, and TCRdb holds only the in-frame ones, with some missing. The top ten clones hold about 12% of a sample with approximately 120,000 clones, roughly 76% of them seen once. The specimen sequenced was PBMCs. These receptors were taken from a woman aged 55-75 years in good health and CMV-seropositive. Each CDR3 is given without its conserved first and last residue. A D gene is named only where the DNA matches it firmly. Rows may omit the clone size; those that give it use once, few, many or a size class.

TRBD2	TRBV27	TRBJ2-1	.	ASSRLAASRDEQF
TRBD2	TRBV7-3	TRBJ2-3	.	ASSFTSGSRDTQY
.	TRBV7-2	TRBJ2-1	few	ASSPIVPENEQF
.	TRBV6-4	TRBJ1-5	.	ASSDSGGPQH
.	TRBV7-2	TRBJ1-2	.	ASSLERVTPYGYT
.	TRBV5-1	TRBJ2-5	.	ASSAIRGFKKTQY
TRBD1	TRBV6-5	TRBJ1-6	.	ASSYSNRGDSPLH
TRBD1	TRBV5-4	.	.	ASSADRAPYEQY
TRBD1	TRBV2	TRBJ1-4	.	ASREGDRGSRLDEKLF
.	TRBV2	TRBJ1-1	few	ASSDEGDRFTEAF
TRBD1	TRBV30	TRBJ1-4	.	AWGTGSNEKLF
TRBD1	TRBV30	TRBJ1-6	.	AWSVMAPLGTDYNSPLH
TRBD2	TRBV4-2	TRBJ2-1	.	ASSQSGTSGTAEQF
.	TRBV7-2	TRBJ1-4	.	ASSLAFGGGNEKLF